This TCR beta chain was sequenced for a study of PD-L1 blockade in urothelial cancer. V lost 5 bases and J 1 base, leaving 15 bases between the germline ends. The CDR3 consists of 15 residues. Germline CDR1 and CDR2: MDHEN and SYDVKM. This clone is a singleton in its sample. The time point denotes: pretreatment peripheral blood. Sequencing used immunoSEQ multiplex PCR; TCRdb keeps in-frame clones, though not all of them. The sample includes more than 75,000 clones, about 83% of them seen just once. The clonotype comes from a man aged 55 to 69 with urothelial cancer. This chain joins TRBV28 and TRBJ2-7; the D is unclear. The sample in question was PBMCs, obtained around atezolizumab (anti-PD-L1) treatment. The CDR3 loop reads CASSPPAGQSYEQYF. In DNA, the CDR3 is TGTGCCAGCAGTCCCCCGGCAGGCCAATCCTACGAGCAGTACTTC.